The 3 T cell receptor beta chains listed next were all sequenced from one sample in a study of blood T cells in healthy people across ages. For the second PCR, which ran for about 7 to 11 cycles, a sample-barcoded 5' primer and a J-beta primer mix were used. From the 5' RACE reads, TCRdb called clonotypes with MiXCR, one entry per CDR3 protein. The repertoire holds about 1.7 million distinct CDR3 sequences, with 28% as singletons. Sequencing was done on a sample of blood. These receptor sequences come from a woman aged 25 to 45 in good health.

This rearrangement joins TRBV6-2 or TRBV6-3 to TRBJ2-3; the D gene is possibly TRBD2 (5 bases). Trimming took 5 bases from V and 6 from J, leaving 15 bases between them. Germline V CDR1 and CDR2: MNHEY, SVGEGT. The CDR3 is 14 residues long. This CDR3 is CASSRTRRADTQYF. The CDR3 DNA reads TGTGCCAGCAGTAGGACTCGGCGAGCTGATACGCAGTATTTT.

V usage is TRBV7-2 and J usage is TRBJ2-3; no definite D call. Germline CDR1 SGHTA, CDR2 FQGNSA. Between the trimmed V and J ends, which lost 1 base and 4 bases, there was a span of 6 bases. The CDR3 is made up of 13 amino acids. The CDR3 coding sequence is TGTGCCAGCAGCTTAGTATACGCAGATACGCAGTATTTT. Its protein is CASSLVYADTQYF.

This clonotype was seen many times. The CDR3 DNA is TGTGCCAGCAGCTCAAGGGGGGATGGCTACACCTTC. Residues: CASSSRGDGYTF. This chain connects TRBV7-6 to TRBJ1-2; tentatively, D is TRBD1 (6 bases). The germline V gene encodes CDR1 SGHVS and CDR2 FNYEAQ. Between the trimmed V and J ends, which lost 4 bases and 6 bases, there was a span of 9 bases. This CDR3 is 12 amino acids long.